One sample yielded the 28 T cell receptor beta chains listed below, sequenced in a study of OX40 agonist ivuxolimab in advanced cancers. Assay: immunoSEQ multiplex PCR; the TCRdb copy retains only in-frame clones and omits some. Seen here are roughly 8,000 clones, more than 65% observed once, and the top ten hold roughly 40%. The sequencing used CD4+ or CD8+ T cells sorted from blood, collected in a trial of the OX40 agonist ivuxolimab. The receptors were gathered from an adult with an advanced solid tumor such as melanoma, head and neck, liver or kidney cancer.

V and J are TRBV7-9 and TRBJ2-7; 8 nucleotides line up with TRBD1. Germline V gives CDR1 SEHNR, CDR2 FQNEAQ (reference sequence). The CDR3 is 18 residues long. Trimming cost V 1 base and J 5 bases; bases outside gene matches: 16. CDR3 bases: TGTGCCAGCAGCTTAGTACCACCCCAGGGGGCGAGGTTCGACGAGCAGTACTTC. Amino acids: CASSLVPPQGARFDEQYF.

V gene TRBV11-2 combines with J gene TRBJ2-7; D remains ambiguous. The ends were cut back, 3 bases at V and 5 bases at J, with 8 bases in the middle. The germline V gene has CDR1 SGHAT and CDR2 FQNNGV. CDR3 size: 12 residues. CDR3 DNA sequence: TGTGCCAGCAGCTTCCTATACCACGAGCAGTACTTC. Its protein is CASSFLYHEQYF.

For the CDR3, the DNA is TGTGCCAGCAGTTTATCCAACGGGGAGGCTTCACCCCTCCACTTT. It specifies CASSLSNGEASPLHF. This rearrangement joins TRBV27 to TRBJ1-6, with D uncertain. V was pared by 0 bases and J by 9 bases, with 12 bases between. The CDR3 is 15 amino acids. The germline gives CDR1 MNHEY, CDR2 SMNVEV (reference sequence).

The rearrangement uses TRBV28 and TRBJ2-5; 11 nucleotides line up with TRBD2. The CDR3 contains 15 residues. Germline assignment: CDR1 MDHEN and CDR2 SYDVKM. The junction had 3 bases not matched to a gene; V was cut back by 5 bases and J by 1 base. DNA of the CDR3: TGTGCCAGCAGTCGGACTAGCGGGTTCCAAGAGACCCAGTACTTC. It specifies CASSRTSGFQETQYF.

The CDR3 protein is CASSLDKEGTGGYEQYF. In DNA, the CDR3 is TGTGCCAGCAGCTTAGATAAGGAAGGGACGGGAGGGTACGAGCAGTACTTC. The J gene is TRBJ2-7, the V gene TRBV7-3, with 8 bases identical to TRBD2. The V gene end was trimmed by 2 bases and the J gene end by 4 bases; junction bases not matched to a gene: 13. This CDR3 has 17 residues. From germline, CDR1 is SGHTA and CDR2 FQGTGA.

The gene calls are TRBV4-3 and TRBJ2-7, with 8 positions matching TRBD2. V lost 0 bases to trimming and J lost 3 bases; unmatched junction nucleotides: 4. The CDR3 is 15 residues long. From germline, CDR1 is LGHNA and CDR2 YSLEER. CDR3 protein: CASSQDQAGVYEQYF. The CDR3 DNA reads as TGCGCCAGCAGCCAAGATCAAGCGGGAGTCTACGAGCAGTACTTC.

The rearrangement links TRBV27 to TRBJ1-6; D uncertain. Germline V gene sequence: CDR1 MNHEY, CDR2 SMNVEV (reference sequence). V was clipped by 0 bases and J by 5 bases, with 8 bases between them. This CDR3 comprises 15 residues. The CDR3 bases are TGTGCCAGCAGTTTATCGACGGGTCATAATTCACCCCTCCACTTT. Its translation: CASSLSTGHNSPLHF.

The J gene is TRBJ1-3, the V gene TRBV6-5; D call uncertain. The CDR3 loop spans 12 amino acids. The V end lost 2 bases, the J end lost 4 bases, and 3 bases lay between the germline ends. The germline V gene has CDR1 MNHEY and CDR2 SVGAGI. CDR3 in amino acids: CASSYGGNTIYF. CDR3 sequence (DNA): TGTGCCAGCAGTTACGGCGGAAACACCATATATTTT.

This sequence joins TRBV7-9 and TRBJ2-7, with D possibly being TRBD1 (5 bases). The CDR3 contains 15 residues. Per the germline V gene, CDR1 is SEHNR and CDR2 is FQNEAQ (reference sequence). V lost 3 bases to trimming and J lost 0 bases, with 12 bases between them. This chain's CDR3 is CASSFLQASSYEQYF. DNA for the CDR3: TGTGCCAGCAGCTTCTTACAGGCGAGCTCCTACGAGCAGTACTTC.

CDR3 DNA sequence: TGTGCCAGCAGCCAAGATTTTGGTAGTGTGCACGAGCAGTACTTC. Its translation is CASSQDFGSVHEQYF. This chain joins TRBV4-2 and TRBJ2-5; D uncertain. The J call may be faulty, since TRBJ2-7 better matches the DNA end. The length of the CDR3 is 15 residues. In germline, CDR1 is LGHNA, CDR2 YNFKEQ.

This chain connects TRBV2 to TRBJ2-7; D remains unclear. The germline V gene encodes CDR1 SNHLY and CDR2 FYNNEI. CDR3 size: 11 residues. V was cut by 7 bases and J by 6 bases, with 10 bases left in between. As DNA, the CDR3 is TGTGCCAGCACAAAGGCCTTCGAGCAGTACTTC. Translated: CASTKAFEQYF.

The chain employs TRBV5-3 and TRBJ2-1, with no clear D. TRBV5-3 is annotated as an ORF whose role is uncertain. The ends were cut back, 4 bases at V and 0 bases at J, with 11 bases in the middle. CDR3 size: 15 residues. The CDR3 region is CARSVQRSSYNEQFF. Here the CDR3 DNA reads TGTGCCAGAAGCGTGCAGAGAAGCTCCTACAATGAGCAGTTCTTC.

This clone was seen more than once but under ten times. J is TRBJ1-2 and V is TRBV9; 12 nucleotides agree with TRBD1. The J segment lost 5 bases and the V segment lost 8 bases, leaving 10 bases of the junction unmatched. The CDR3 has 15 amino acids. Germline CDR1 is SGDLS and CDR2 is YYNGEE. DNA of the CDR3: TGTGCCAGTGTCCCGGGACAGGGGGCGACGTATGGCTACACCTTC. Its protein product is CASVPGQGATYGYTF. The complete variable domain, with remaining parts taken from reference TRBV9 and TRBJ1-2, reads DSGVTQTPKHLITATGQRVTLRCSPRSGDLSVYWYQQSLDQGLQFLIQYYNGEERAKGNILERFSAQQFPDLHSELNLSSLELGDSALYFCASVPGQGATYGYTFGSGTRLTVV.

The rearrangement uses TRBV11-2 and TRBJ2-3, with unresolved D. Trimming stripped 3 bases from V and 0 bases from J, with 13 bases between. The CDR3 loop spans 16 amino acids. Per germline, CDR1 SGHAT and CDR2 FQNNGV. CDR3 in DNA: TGTGCCAGCAGCTTCGAAACGTGGGGAAGCACAGATACGCAGTATTTT. The encoded protein is CASSFETWGSTDTQYF.

On this clone itself: This sample also contains other DNA sequences that code for the same CDR3. V gene TRBV7-9 combines with J gene TRBJ2-7, with TRBD1 matching 9 bases. The V segment lost 5 bases and the J segment 5 bases; nucleotides outside the gene matches: 4. Germline CDR1 is SEHNR and CDR2 is FQNEAQ (reference sequence). The CDR3 spans 13 residues. Here the CDR3 reads CASSPRTGDEQYF. The DNA for the CDR3 is TGTGCCAGCAGCCCGCGGACAGGGGACGAGCAGTACTTC.

This chain joins TRBV7-9 and TRBJ2-3; unclear D gene. The V gene's germline CDR1 is SEHNR and CDR2 FQNEAQ (reference sequence). Trimming shortened V by 8 bases and J by 6 bases, and 6 bases separated the two germline ends. There are 10 residues in the CDR3. CDR3 bases: TGTGCCAGCCATGGGGATACGCAGTATTTT. This codes for CASHGDTQYF.

This rearrangement joins TRBV27 to TRBJ2-7; D unresolved. The CDR3 runs to 13 residues. From germline, CDR1 is MNHEY and CDR2 SMNVEV (reference sequence). The V end lost 4 bases, the J end lost 0 bases, and 7 bases lay between the germline ends. The DNA of the CDR3 is TGTGCCAGCAGTTACCAGAGCTCCTACGAGCAGTACTTC. Amino acids: CASSYQSSYEQYF.

This clone came up once. This chain links TRBV7-9 with TRBJ2-7; 8 bases agree with TRBD1. V lost 5 bases and J lost 3; bases outside the gene matches: 9. CDR1 and CDR2 from the germline V gene are SEHNR and FQNEAQ (reference sequence). This CDR3 has 15 amino acids. CDR3 in amino acids: CASSPPTGESYEQYF. As DNA, the CDR3 is TGTGCCAGCAGCCCGCCGACAGGGGAAAGCTACGAGCAGTACTTC.

The chain combines TRBV25-1 with TRBJ2-2, with 7 bases aligning to TRBD1. The germline V gene has CDR1 MGHDK and CDR2 SYGVNS. This CDR3 spans 15 amino acids. The V gene end was trimmed by 1 base and the J gene end by 6 bases; junction bases not matched to a gene: 5. CDR3 amino acids: CASSEWAGGPGELFF. CDR3 DNA: TGTGCCAGCAGTGAATGGGCAGGGGGTCCCGGGGAGCTGTTTTTT.

This clone was detected a few times. The chain employs TRBV7-9 and TRBJ2-5; no firm D call. The V end lost 0 bases, the J end lost 5 bases, and 7 bases lay between the germline ends. Germline lookup yields CDR1 SEHNR and CDR2 FQNEAQ (reference sequence). The CDR3 is made up of 13 amino acids. In nucleotides, the CDR3 is TGTGCCAGCAGCTTAGCGAACCGGGAGACCCAGTACTTC. Translating it yields CASSLANRETQYF.

The chain uses TRBV30 and TRBJ2-7, with D possibly matching TRBD1 (6 bases). With 7 bases removed from V and 3 bases from J, the gap between germline ends came to 13 bases. The CDR3 is 12 amino acids. CDR1 is GTSNPN, CDR2 SVGIG, per germline (reference sequence). In DNA form, the CDR3 reads TGTGCCTTTAACTGGGGGCTCTACGAGCAGTACTTC. This gives the protein CAFNWGLYEQYF.

The gene calls are TRBV28 and TRBJ2-7, with 10 positions matching TRBD1. Germline CDR1 MDHEN, CDR2 SYDVKM. Trimming at V came to 6 bases and at J to 9 bases, leaving 11 bases not matched to a gene. The length of the CDR3 is 14 residues. CDR3: CASRQPGQGLGQYF. CDR3 bases: TGTGCCAGCAGACAACCGGGACAGGGGTTAGGGCAGTACTTC.

The V call is TRBV27, the J call TRBJ2-6; no clear D. There are 15 residues in the CDR3. Deletions cut 2 bases from V and 0 bases from J, with 5 bases between. CDR1 MNHEY and CDR2 SMNVEV come from the germline V gene (reference sequence). CDR3 protein: CASSLTPSGANVLTF. Here the CDR3 DNA reads TGTGCCAGCAGTTTAACGCCCTCTGGGGCCAACGTCCTGACTTTC.

The chain is built from TRBV25-1 and TRBJ2-2; D is undetermined. The length of the CDR3 is 15 residues. Looked up from germline, CDR1 is MGHDK and CDR2 is SYGVNS. V was trimmed by 3 bases and J by 1 base, leaving 9 bases between them. In DNA, the CDR3 is TGTGCCAGCAGTGATCTGTTGGGGAACACCGGGGAGCTGTTTTTT. Protein product: CASSDLLGNTGELFF.

There are a few counts of this clone. The rearrangement joins TRBV7-2 to TRBJ2-3, with TRBD2 as a possible D gene (7 bases). The CDR3 spans 14 residues. The V gene lost 5 bases and the J gene lost 4 bases, with 13 bases spanning the gap. Germline assignment: CDR1 SGHTA and CDR2 FQGNSA. The CDR3 nucleotides are TGTGCCAGCAGCGGTGGGGGGGGCGCAGATACGCAGTATTTT. Translating gives CASSGGGGADTQYF.

This chain joins TRBV10-1 and TRBJ2-1, with 8 bases lining up with TRBD2. Germline CDR1 is WNHNN and CDR2 is SYGVQD (reference sequence). This CDR3 has 14 residues. The V and J ends lost 0 bases and 9 bases, in that order; junction bases with no gene match: 4. CDR3 region: CASSESGLGSEQFF. DNA of the CDR3: TGCGCCAGCAGTGAGTCGGGACTAGGCAGTGAGCAGTTCTTC.

The chain has TRBV5-1 and TRBJ2-2; 14 positions agree with TRBD2. Germline trimming cut 3 bases from V and 3 bases from J; bases unmatched to any gene: 4. Germline CDR1 is SGHRS and CDR2 is YFSETQ. This CDR3 has 17 residues. The CDR3 region has the DNA TGCGCCAGCAGCTCGGGACTAGCGGGGGCCCACACCGGGGAGCTGTTTTTT. Protein sequence: CASSSGLAGAHTGELFF.

The chain employs TRBV5-1 and TRBJ2-7; the D is unclear. CDR1 is SGHRS, CDR2 YFSETQ, per germline. This CDR3 is built from 11 residues. V shed 2 bases and J shed 4 bases, with 4 bases lying between them. In DNA form, the CDR3 reads TGCGCCAGCAGCTTTCTGTACGAGCAGTACTTC. Translation gives CASSFLYEQYF.